This TCR beta chain was identified in a study of T cell repertoires in cytomegalovirus infection. Study-level background: CMV epitopes used comprised recently identified HLA-C-restricted ones and well-studied HLA-B-restricted ones. The study's findings and limits: In two of eight donors, the top clonotype was HLA-C-restricted CMV-specific.

As to this clonotype: What it binds is not known. One end of the junction fails to match germline, which may point to a read error.

CDR1 and CDR2 from the germline V gene are SGHVS and FNYEAQ. This CDR3 contains 13 residues. TCRdb itself ran the reads through MiXCR, one entry per CDR3 protein. Found here are 900,000 to 950,000 distinct CDR3 sequences, roughly a third of them singletons; the top ten hold about an eighth. The rearrangement joins TRBV7-6 to TRBJ1-3; D remains unclear. The sequences come from cultured CD8+ T cells from PBMCs, collected from culture after CMV antigen stimulation. The TCR sequence derives from a human donor in good health (CMV status not recorded). Some clones in this sample may be carry-over from other donors' samples. The chain's CDR3 is CASSSTPQNTIYF. The CDR3 DNA follows: TGTGCTAGCAGCTCCACCCCCCAAAACACCATATATTTT. The variable domain in full, completed from reference TRBV7-6 and TRBJ1-3, reads GAGVSQSPRYKVTKRGQDVALRCDPISGHVSLYWYRQALGQGPEFLTYFNYEAQQDKSGLPNDRFSAERPEGSISTLTIQRTEQRDSAMYRCASSSTPQNTIYFGEGSWLTVV.